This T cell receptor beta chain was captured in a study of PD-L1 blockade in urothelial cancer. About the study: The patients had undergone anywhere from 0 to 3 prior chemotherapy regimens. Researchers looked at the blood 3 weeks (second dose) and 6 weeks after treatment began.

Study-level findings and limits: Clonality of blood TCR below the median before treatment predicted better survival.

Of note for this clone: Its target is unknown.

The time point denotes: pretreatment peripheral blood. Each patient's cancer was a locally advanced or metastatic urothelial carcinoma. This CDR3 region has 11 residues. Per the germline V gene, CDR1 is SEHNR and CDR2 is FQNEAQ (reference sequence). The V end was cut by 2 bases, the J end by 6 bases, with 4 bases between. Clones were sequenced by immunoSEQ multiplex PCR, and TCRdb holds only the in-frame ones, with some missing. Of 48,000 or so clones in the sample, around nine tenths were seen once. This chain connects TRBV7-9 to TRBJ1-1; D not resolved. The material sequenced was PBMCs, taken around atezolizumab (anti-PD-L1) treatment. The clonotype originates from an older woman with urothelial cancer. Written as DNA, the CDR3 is TGTGCCAGCAGCTTATTCTCTGAAGCTTTCTTT. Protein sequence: CASSLFSEAFF.